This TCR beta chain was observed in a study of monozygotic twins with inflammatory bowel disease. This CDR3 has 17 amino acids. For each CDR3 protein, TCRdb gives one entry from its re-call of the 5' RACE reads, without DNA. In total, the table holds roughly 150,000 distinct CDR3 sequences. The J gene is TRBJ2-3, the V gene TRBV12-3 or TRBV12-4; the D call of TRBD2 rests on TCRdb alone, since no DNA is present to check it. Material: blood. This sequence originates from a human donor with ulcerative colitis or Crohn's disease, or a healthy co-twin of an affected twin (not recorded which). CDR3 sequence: CASSLMASGNGADTQYF.